Listed here are 25 T cell receptor beta chains from one sample, sequenced in a study of T cell clonotyping in hematopoietic cell transplantation. Produced via immunoSEQ multiplex PCR; TCRdb's table is partial and in-frame only. The repertoire has thousands of clones, 37% of them found once; the top ten carry approximately 20%. The sample was peripheral blood mononuclear cells, taken 30 days after allogeneic stem cell transplant. Receptors were obtained from an older female patient who had an allogeneic stem cell transplant, so the T cells may come from the graft donor. Some clones in this sample may be carry-over from other donors' samples.

This clone was seen only a few times. CDR3 coding DNA: TGTGCCTGGACGTGGTTAGGTGGCGAGCAGTACTTC. Translating it yields CAWTWLGGEQYF. The J gene is TRBJ2-5, the V gene TRBV30; D is unresolved. TRBJ2-7 explains the end of the DNA better; the J call may be wrong. The CDR3 spans 12 residues. Germline V gives CDR1 GTSNPN, CDR2 SVGIG (reference sequence).

The chain couples TRBV5-8 to TRBJ1-1; no reliable D call. V was cut by 2 bases and J by 4 bases, with 9 bases left in between. The CDR3 length is 13 residues. Germline V gene sequence: CDR1 SGHTS, CDR2 YDEGEE. The CDR3: CASSFPQSTEAFF. The DNA of the CDR3 is TGTGCCAGCAGCTTTCCCCAGAGCACTGAAGCTTTCTTT.

This clone occurred a few times. The chain links TRBV30 to TRBJ1-3; D is perhaps TRBD1 (6 bases). The V end lost 4 bases, the J end lost 0 bases, and 16 bases lay between the germline ends. The CDR3 is 16 residues long. Looked up from germline, CDR1 is GTSNPN and CDR2 is SVGIG (reference sequence). CDR3 nucleotide sequence: TGTGCCTGGACCAACCTAGGGGGTTACTCTGGAAACACCATATATTTT. It yields the protein CAWTNLGGYSGNTIYF.

This clone was detected only a few times. This chain uses TRBV5-6 with TRBJ2-7, with 7 bases matching TRBD2. CDR1 and CDR2 (germline): SGHDT, YYEEEE. V trimming: 1 base; J trimming: 5 bases; junction bases outside the gene matches: 0. This CDR3 spans 12 amino acids. For the CDR3, the DNA is TGTGCCAGCAGCTTGCGGGGGGACGAGCAGTACTTC. This gives the protein CASSLRGDEQYF.

This chain links TRBV30 with TRBJ2-1; no firm D call. Germline loops: CDR1 GTSNPN, CDR2 SVGIG (reference sequence). V shed 5 bases and J shed 4 bases, with 12 bases lying between them. The CDR3 loop spans 13 amino acids. The CDR3 protein is CAWVPDGYNEQFF. The CDR3 DNA follows: TGTGCCTGGGTCCCAGACGGTTACAATGAGCAGTTCTTC. Drawing the rest from reference TRBV30 and TRBJ2-1, the complete variable domain is SQTIHQWPATLVQPVGSPLSLECTVEGTSNPNLYWYRQAAGRGLQLLFYSVGIGQISSEVPQNLSASRPQDRQFILSSKKLLLSDSGFYLCAWVPDGYNEQFFGPGTRLTVL.

This clone turned up a few times. V and J are TRBV30 and TRBJ2-7; D is ambiguous. V was pared by 0 bases and J by 4 bases, with 13 bases between. The germline CDR1 and CDR2 sequences are GTSNPN and SVGIG (reference sequence). CDR3 length: 14 amino acids. The CDR3 DNA sequence: TGTGCCTGGAGTGTAGCCAGCGAGCCTTACGAGCAGTACTTC. Its translation is CAWSVASEPYEQYF.

The V and J genes are TRBV4-3 and TRBJ1-1; 8 bases line up with TRBD1. The germline V gene has CDR1 LGHNA and CDR2 YSLEER. The junction had 9 bases not matched to a gene; V was cut back by 6 bases and J by 6 bases. The CDR3 consists of 14 residues. The CDR3 spells CASSPRQGLAEAFF. The CDR3 DNA is TGCGCCAGCAGTCCCAGACAGGGGCTGGCTGAAGCTTTCTTT.

This clone was seen a few times. The chain carries TRBV5-4 and TRBJ2-7; 8 bases are a match to TRBD2. The CDR3 consists of 15 residues. V was clipped by 4 bases and J by 5 bases; unmatched bases: 11. Germline CDR1 is SGHNT and CDR2 is YYREEE (reference sequence). The CDR3 loop reads CASSRDRGTRNEQYF. CDR3 DNA: TGTGCCAGCAGCCGGGACCGAGGGACTAGAAACGAGCAGTACTTC.

In this sample, this clone is medium-sized. The rearrangement uses TRBV28 and TRBJ2-7, with 7 bases aligning to TRBD1. With V trimmed by 11 bases and J by 4 bases, 11 bases remained unmatched. The germline CDR1 and CDR2 sequences are MDHEN and SYDVKM. This CDR3 is built from 13 residues. CDR3 in amino acids: CAASGTDPYEQYF. In DNA form, the CDR3 reads TGTGCCGCTTCCGGGACAGACCCTTACGAGCAGTACTTC.

The V gene is TRBV19, the J gene TRBJ1-2; no clear D. V was clipped by 5 bases and J by 8 bases, with 18 bases between them. CDR1 LNHDA and CDR2 SQIVND come from the germline V gene (reference sequence). The length of the CDR3 is 14 residues. In DNA form, the CDR3 reads TGTGCCAGTAGTCCCCCCCACAGAGCTCGAGGCTACACCTTC. It yields the protein CASSPPHRARGYTF.

CDR3 residues: CATGQGETEAFF. The CDR3 nucleotides are TGTGCCACTGGACAGGGGGAAACTGAAGCTTTCTTT. V usage is TRBV10-3 and J usage is TRBJ1-1, with TRBD1 identical over 10 bases. From germline, CDR1 is ENHRY and CDR2 SYGVKD. V dropped 10 bases and J dropped 5; count of bases not matched to a gene: 4. The CDR3 extends over 12 amino acids.

This clone was detected a few times. CDR3 in DNA: TGTGCCTGGAGAGAACGGGTACGGGGAAATGAAAAACTGTTTTTT. Its protein is CAWRERVRGNEKLFF. The chain combines TRBV30 with TRBJ1-4; no clear D gene. Germline loops: CDR1 GTSNPN, CDR2 SVGIG (reference sequence). CDR3 length: 15 residues. V lost 3 bases and J 5 bases, leaving 16 bases between the germline ends.

The V call is TRBV6-5, the J call TRBJ1-1; D not resolved. The germline gives CDR1 MNHEY, CDR2 SVGAGI. V gave up 5 bases and J gave up 1 base, with 14 bases separating them. The CDR3 extends over 15 amino acids. The CDR3 spells CASSTARAENTEAFF. The CDR3 DNA sequence: TGTGCCAGCAGTACGGCCCGGGCCGAGAACACTGAAGCTTTCTTT.

V is TRBV29-1 and J is TRBJ1-1; the match to TRBD1 covers 7 bases. The CDR3 loop spans 11 amino acids. CDR1 SQVTM and CDR2 ANQGSEA come from the germline V gene. J lost 5 bases, V lost 8 bases, and 5 bases had no gene match. The CDR3 DNA sequence: TGCAGCCTTCAGGGGGGGACTGAAGCTTTCTTT. Its translation: CSLQGGTEAFF.

The chain uses TRBV5-6 and TRBJ2-7, with D unclear. Germline V gene lookup returns CDR1 SGHDT and CDR2 YYEEEE. V dropped 0 bases and J dropped 3 bases, with 7 bases sitting between them. This CDR3 spans 13 amino acids. Written as DNA, the CDR3 is TGTGCCAGCAGCTTGGCTAAGCGCTACGAGCAGTACTTC. Translated, it gives CASSLAKRYEQYF.

This sequence joins TRBV20-1 and TRBJ2-3; D is ambiguous. Trimming left V 1 base short and J 4 bases short, with 3 bases between. This CDR3 is 11 amino acids long. Germline CDR1 and CDR2: DFQATT and SNEGSKA (reference sequence). In DNA form, the CDR3 reads TGCAGTGCTAGAGGCCCAGATACGCAGTATTTT. Its protein product is CSARGPDTQYF.

V is TRBV5-1 and J is TRBJ1-1; no clear D gene. This CDR3 comprises 15 residues. Germline V gene lookup returns CDR1 SGHRS and CDR2 YFSETQ. V was trimmed by 1 base and J by 5 bases, leaving 15 bases between them. Here the CDR3 DNA reads TGCGCCAGCAGCTTGTTTCTCAGCCCGGAGACTGAAGCTTTCTTT. This gives the protein CASSLFLSPETEAFF.

The table lists this clone with a few counts. The chain is built from TRBV29-1 and TRBJ1-2, with 8 positions matching TRBD1. The CDR3 is 15 residues long. J was trimmed by 4 bases and V by 3 bases; bases with no gene match: 10. Per the germline V gene, CDR1 is SQVTM and CDR2 is ANQGSEA. Written as DNA, the CDR3 is TGCAGCGTTGAGTGGGACAGGCAATACTCCTATGGCTACACCTTC. It specifies CSVEWDRQYSYGYTF.

This clone was found a few times. The rearrangement uses TRBV7-6 and TRBJ1-2, with a tentative D call TRBD1 (5 bases). This CDR3 has 14 residues. Trimming stripped 1 base from V and 2 bases from J, with 8 bases between. Germline CDR1 reads SGHVS; CDR2 reads FNYEAQ. The CDR3 region is CASSLGSGNYGYTF. CDR3 sequence (DNA): TGTGCCAGCAGCTTAGGTTCAGGGAACTATGGCTACACCTTC.

Only a few counts were recorded for this clone. The CDR3 DNA is TGTGCCAGCAGTTTCGACAGGGCAGCTAACTATGGCTACACCTTC. Its protein is CASSFDRAANYGYTF. The rearrangement uses TRBV27 and TRBJ1-2; 7 nucleotides align to TRBD1. V trimming: 3 bases; J trimming: 0 bases; junction bases outside the gene matches: 4. The CDR3 extends over 15 amino acids. Looked up from germline, CDR1 is MNHEY and CDR2 is SMNVEV (reference sequence).

This rearrangement joins TRBV30 to TRBJ2-5; TRBD2 is a possible D gene (7 bases). The better agreement between TRBJ2-7 and the DNA end casts doubt on the J call. The CDR3 covers 14 residues. Germline CDR1 and CDR2: GTSNPN and SVGIG (reference sequence). The CDR3 is CAWSNGEGVYEQYF. For the CDR3, the DNA is TGTGCCTGGAGTAACGGGGAGGGGGTCTACGAGCAGTACTTC.

The chain carries TRBV10-3 and TRBJ1-6; 9 bases align to TRBD1. The germline V gene has CDR1 ENHRY and CDR2 SYGVKD. This CDR3 has 13 residues. V was pared by 6 bases and J by 8 bases, with 2 bases of the junction left unmatched. The CDR3 coding sequence is TGTGCCATCAGGGGACAGGGCGATTCACCCCTCCACTTT. Protein sequence: CAIRGQGDSPLHF.

This clone turned up a few times. The V and J genes are TRBV6-5 and TRBJ2-7; tentatively, D is TRBD1 (6 bases). Germline V gene lookup returns CDR1 MNHEY and CDR2 SVGAGI. The CDR3 has 14 residues. Between the trimmed V and J ends, which lost 6 bases and 7 bases, there was a span of 19 bases. CDR3 bases: TGTGCCAGCAGCCCCGGGACACTTGGCTTGGAGCAGTACTTC. Protein product: CASSPGTLGLEQYF.

The genes are TRBV30 and TRBJ2-7; D is uncertain. CDR3 length: 11 amino acids. With 3 bases removed from V and 4 bases from J, the gap between germline ends came to 7 bases. Per the germline V gene, CDR1 is GTSNPN and CDR2 is SVGIG (reference sequence). CDR3 sequence: CAWSRRYEQYF. CDR3 bases: TGTGCCTGGAGCCGTCGATACGAGCAGTACTTC.

The count of this clone is one. The chain links TRBV30 to TRBJ2-7, with TRBD1 matching 9 bases. The CDR3 contains 16 residues. CDR1 GTSNPN and CDR2 SVGIG come from the germline V gene (reference sequence). V dropped 0 bases and J dropped 5; count of bases not matched to a gene: 11. The CDR3, as DNA: TGTGCCTGGAGTGTATGGGGGTACAGGGGGCCCAACGAGCAGTACTTC. Residues: CAWSVWGYRGPNEQYF.